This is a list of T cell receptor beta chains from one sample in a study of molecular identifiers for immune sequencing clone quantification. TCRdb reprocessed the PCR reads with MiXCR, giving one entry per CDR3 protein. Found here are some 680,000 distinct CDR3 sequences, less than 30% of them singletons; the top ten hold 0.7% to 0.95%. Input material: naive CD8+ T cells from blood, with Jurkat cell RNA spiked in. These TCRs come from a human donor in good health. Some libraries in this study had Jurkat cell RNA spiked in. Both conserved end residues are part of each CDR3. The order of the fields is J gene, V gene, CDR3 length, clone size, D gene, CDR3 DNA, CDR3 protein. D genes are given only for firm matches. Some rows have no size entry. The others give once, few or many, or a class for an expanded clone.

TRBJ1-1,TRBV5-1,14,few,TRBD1,TGCGCCAGCAGCTTGTGGGGGGACAGCACTGAAGCTTTCTTT,CASSLWGDSTEAFF
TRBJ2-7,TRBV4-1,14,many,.,TGCGCCAGCAGCCAGGACACAGGGCCCTACGAGCAGTACTTC,CASSQDTGPYEQYF
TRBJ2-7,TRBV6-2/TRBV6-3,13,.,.,TGTGCCAGCAGGGGGACAGCGGGAAACGAGCAGCACTTC,CASRGTAGNEQHF
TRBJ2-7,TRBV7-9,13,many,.,TGTGCCAGCAGCCGAGATGGGGGCTACGAGCAGTACTTC,CASSRDGGYEQYF
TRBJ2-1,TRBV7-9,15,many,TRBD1,TGTGCCAGCAGCCCCGGGACAGCTCCCTACAATGAGCAGTTCTTC,CASSPGTAPYNEQFF
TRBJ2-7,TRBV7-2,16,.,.,TGTGCCAGCAGCTTATCGGCGGGGGCGATCTACTACGAGCAGTGCTTC,CASSLSAGAIYYEQCF
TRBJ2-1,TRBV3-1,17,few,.,TGTGCCAGCAGCCAGCCGGGACTTCCAAGCTCCTACAATGAGCAGTTCTTC,CASSQPGLPSSYNEQFF
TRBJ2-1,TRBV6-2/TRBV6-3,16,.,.,TGTGCCAGCAGTTACTCCCCCGGGACCTCCTACAATGAGCAGTTCTTC,CASSYSPGTSYNEQFF
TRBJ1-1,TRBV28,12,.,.,TGTGCCAGCAACCCTTTGGGGGCTGAAGCTTTCTTT,CASNPLGAEAFF
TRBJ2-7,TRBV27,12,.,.,TGTGCCAGCACCAACAGGGCGTACGAGCAGTACTTC,CASTNRAYEQYF
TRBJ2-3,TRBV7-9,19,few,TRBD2,TGTGCCAGCAGCTCCCAACTAGCGGGGGCTAGCATTTTCACAGATACGCAGTATTTT,CASSSQLAGASIFTDTQYF
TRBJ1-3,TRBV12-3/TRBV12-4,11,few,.,TGTGCCAGCAGTCTATTGGCGGCCATATATTTT,CASSLLAAIYF
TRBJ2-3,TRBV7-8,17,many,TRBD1,TGTGCCAGCAGCCCCACCGGACAGGGAGGTTGGGCAGATACGCAGTATTTT,CASSPTGQGGWADTQYF
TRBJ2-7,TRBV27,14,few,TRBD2,TGTGCCAGCAGTCCCCTCGGGGGAGGGTACGAGCAGTACTTC,CASSPLGGGYEQYF
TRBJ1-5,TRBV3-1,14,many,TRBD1,TGTGCCAGCAGCCACCGGACAGGGAGTCAGCCCCAGCATTTT,CASSHRTGSQPQHF